Reported below is one T cell receptor beta chain. Its cognate antigen is unknown. The data were taken from a study of beta chain features in type 1 diabetes. Overall study context: The study examined some 110,000,000 sorted cells across all samples.

The V end lost 5 bases, the J end lost 8 bases, and 14 bases lay between the germline ends. Germline lookup yields CDR1 SEHNR and CDR2 FQNEAQ (reference sequence). The CDR3 has 13 residues. Study conclusions and caveats: In all four CD4+ subsets, TCRB CDR3 length was significantly, moderately reduced in type 1 diabetes. Type 1 diabetes patients had fewer VDJ junction insertions and more deletions.

Reverse transcription of all isolated RNA meant that expressed TCRB transcripts were sequenced. Using immunoSEQ multiplex PCR, the repertoire was profiled, and TCRdb retains in-frame clones only, with some absent. The sample gives about 740,000 clones, 13% of which show up once; approximately 0.021% is in the top ten. Sorting produced populations that all topped 98% purity. The rearrangement uses TRBV7-9 and TRBJ2-3; D perhaps matches TRBD1 (6 bases). This receptor was taken from a man younger than 35 with type 1 diabetes. The sequenced material came from naive CD4+ T cells from blood. For the CDR3, the DNA is TGTGCCAGCAGCCGACCAGGGGTGGTTACGCAGTATTTT. It yields the protein CASSRPGVVTQYF.